This TCR beta chain was sequenced in a study of blood T cell repertoires in COVID-19. This CDR3 has 15 amino acids. CDR1 SEHNR and CDR2 FQNEAQ come from the germline V gene (reference sequence). The junction had 4 bases not matched to a gene; V was cut back by 4 bases and J by 0 bases. The protocol was immunoSEQ multiplex PCR, while the TCRdb copy is restricted to in-frame clones and leaves out a portion. Altogether hundreds of thousands of clones are present, roughly 76% being singletons, with the ten largest covering approximately 7.5%. The V call is TRBV7-9, the J call TRBJ2-3, with 7 bases aligning to TRBD1. Source material: peripheral blood. The sequence came from a woman older than 75 with COVID-19, enrolled during active disease. In DNA, the CDR3 is TGTGCCAGCAGCTATACAGGGGCCAGCACAGATACGCAGTATTTT. Translating it yields CASSYTGASTDTQYF.